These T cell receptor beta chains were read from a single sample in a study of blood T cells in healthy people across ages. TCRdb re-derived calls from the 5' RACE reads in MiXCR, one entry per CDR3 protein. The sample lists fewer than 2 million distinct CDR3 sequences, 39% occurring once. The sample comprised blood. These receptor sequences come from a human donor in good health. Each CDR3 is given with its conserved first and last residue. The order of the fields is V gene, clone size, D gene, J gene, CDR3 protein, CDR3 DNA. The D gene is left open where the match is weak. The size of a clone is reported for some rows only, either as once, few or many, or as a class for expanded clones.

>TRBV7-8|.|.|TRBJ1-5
CASSSGLYNQPQHF
TGTGCCAGCAGCTCTGGACTATACAATCAGCCCCAGCATTTT
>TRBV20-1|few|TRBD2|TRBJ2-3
CSARVIEAGDTDTQYF
TGCAGTGCTAGAGTAATTGAAGCGGGGGACACAGATACGCAGTATTTT
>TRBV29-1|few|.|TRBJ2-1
CSVRGARRANEQFF
TGCAGCGTGAGGGGGGCGCGTCGGGCCAATGAGCAGTTCTTC
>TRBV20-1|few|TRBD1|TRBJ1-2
CSASRQGVDGYTF
TGCAGTGCTAGTAGACAGGGTGTGGATGGCTACACCTTC
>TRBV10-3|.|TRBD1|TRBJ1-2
CVIRGQGASYGYTF
TGTGTCATCAGAGGACAGGGGGCTAGCTATGGCTACACCTTC
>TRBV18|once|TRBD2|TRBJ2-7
CASSQPSGADDTQYF
TGTGCCAGCTCACAACCTAGCGGGGCGGATGACACCCAGTACTTC
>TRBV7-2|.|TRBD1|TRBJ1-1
CASSKRRTGVNTEAFF
TGTGCCAGCAGCAAGCGCCGGACAGGGGTGAACACTGAAGCTTTCTTT
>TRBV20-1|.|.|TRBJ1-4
CSASVQARNEKLFF
TGCAGTGCTAGTGTACAGGCCCGAAATGAAAAACTGTTTTTT
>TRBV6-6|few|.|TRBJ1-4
CASSYTQESTNEKLFF
TGTGCCAGCAGTTACACCCAGGAGTCAACTAATGAAAAACTGTTTTTT
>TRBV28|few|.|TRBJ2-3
CASSSNPAETDTQYF
TGTGCCAGCAGTTCCAACCCAGCGGAGACAGATACGCAGTATTTT
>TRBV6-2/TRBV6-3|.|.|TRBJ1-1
CASSYGTGEIDTEAFF
TGTGCCAGCAGTTACGGCACAGGCGAAATAGACACTGAAGCTTTCTTT
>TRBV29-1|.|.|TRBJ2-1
CSGTNPGSYNEQFF
TGCAGCGGAACCAACCCAGGATCCTACAATGAGCAGTTCTTC
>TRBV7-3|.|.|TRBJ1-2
CASNPGNGGTADGYTF
TGTGCCAGCAACCCCGGTAATGGGGGGACGGCTGATGGCTACACCTTC
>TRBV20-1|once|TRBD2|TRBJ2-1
CSARDHSRTSGVYEQFF
TGCAGTGCTAGAGACCACTCGAGGACTAGCGGGGTCTACGAGCAGTTCTTC
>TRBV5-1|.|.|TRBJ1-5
CASSPALGGNQPQHF
TGCGCCAGCAGCCCCGCCCTGGGGGGCAATCAGCCCCAGCATTTT
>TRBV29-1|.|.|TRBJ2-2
CSVTRSSTGELFF
TGCAGCGTCACGAGGAGTAGCACCGGGGAGCTGTTTTTT
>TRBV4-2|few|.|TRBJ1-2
CASSQDSGRPNYGYTF
TGTGCCAGCAGCCAAGACAGTGGACGGCCTAACTATGGCTACACCTTC
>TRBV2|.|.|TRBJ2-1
CASSELAMSQFF
TGTGCCAGCAGTGAACTGGCCATGTCCCAGTTCTTC
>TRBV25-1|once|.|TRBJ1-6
CAGSEGASLHF
TGTGCCGGCAGTGAAGGAGCATCCCTCCACTTT
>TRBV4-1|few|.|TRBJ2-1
CASSQDRFEQFF
TGCGCCAGCAGCCAAGATCGCTTTGAGCAGTTCTTC
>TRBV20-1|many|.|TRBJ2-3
CSARADDSTDTQYF
TGCAGTGCTAGAGCTGATGATTCCACAGATACGCAGTATTTT
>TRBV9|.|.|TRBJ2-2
CASSLGRGGELFF
TGTGCCAGCAGTCTAGGACGTGGGGGGGAGCTGTTTTTT
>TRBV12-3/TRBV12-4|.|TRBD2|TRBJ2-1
CASSLTSGLYNEQFF
TGTGCCAGCAGTTTAACTAGCGGGTTATACAATGAGCAGTTCTTC
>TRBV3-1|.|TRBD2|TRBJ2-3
CASSPERGATDTQYF
TGTGCCAGCAGCCCTGAGCGGGGAGCGACAGATACGCAGTATTTT
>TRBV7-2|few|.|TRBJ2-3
CASSKGGPPDTQYF
TGTGCCAGCAGCAAGGGGGGGCCGCCAGATACGCAGTATTTT
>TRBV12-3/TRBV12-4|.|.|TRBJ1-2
CASRKVGVRYGYTF
TGTGCCAGCAGAAAAGTAGGGGTGCGCTATGGCTACACCTTC
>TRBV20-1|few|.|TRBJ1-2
CSARAGEEGYTF
TGCAGTGCTAGAGCGGGGGAAGAAGGCTACACCTTC
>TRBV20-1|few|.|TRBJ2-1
CSARDRITGFNEQFF
TGCAGTGCTAGAGACCGGATAACTGGTTTCAATGAGCAGTTCTTC
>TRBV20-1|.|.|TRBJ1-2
CSVSKGYGYTF
TGCAGTGTTAGTAAGGGTTATGGCTACACCTTC
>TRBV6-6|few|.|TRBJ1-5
CASSFKIGGNQPQHF
TGTGCCAGCAGTTTCAAAATCGGAGGGAATCAGCCCCAGCATTTT
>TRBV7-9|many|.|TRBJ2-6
CASRTDGSVLTF
TGTGCCAGCAGAACGGACGGCTCAGTCCTGACTTTC
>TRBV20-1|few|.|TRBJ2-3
CSVPSQKRWDTQYF
TGCAGTGTTCCCTCACAGAAGCGATGGGATACGCAGTATTTT
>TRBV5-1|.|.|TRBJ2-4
CASSLQGGNIQYF
TGCGCCAGCAGCTTGCAGGGGGGAAACATTCAGTACTTC
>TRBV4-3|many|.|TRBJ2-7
CASSQEWDYEQYF
TGCGCCAGCAGCCAAGAGTGGGACTACGAGCAGTACTTC
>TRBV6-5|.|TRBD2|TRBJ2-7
CASSYQLAGTYEQYF
TGTGCCAGCAGTTACCAACTAGCGGGGACCTACGAGCAGTACTTC
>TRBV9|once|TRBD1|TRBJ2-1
CASSVATGTASSYNEQFF
TGTGCCAGCAGCGTAGCTACAGGGACAGCCAGTTCCTACAATGAGCAGTTCTTC
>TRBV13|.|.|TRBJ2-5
CASSGRGGEETQYF
TGTGCCAGCAGCGGGAGAGGAGGGGAAGAGACCCAGTACTTC
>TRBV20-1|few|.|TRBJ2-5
CSARQRGAAQTQYF
TGCAGTGCTAGACAAAGAGGGGCCGCACAGACCCAGTACTTC
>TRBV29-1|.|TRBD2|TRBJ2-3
CSAFNPPLAAPDTQYF
TGCAGCGCCTTCAACCCACCTCTAGCGGCCCCAGATACGCAGTATTTT
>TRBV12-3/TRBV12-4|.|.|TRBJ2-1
CASSPVGGSEHEQFF
TGTGCCAGCAGTCCAGTGGGGGGAAGTGAGCATGAGCAGTTCTTC
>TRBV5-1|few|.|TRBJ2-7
CASGPGRASWGEQYF
TGCGCCAGCGGCCCAGGCAGGGCTTCTTGGGGCGAGCAGTACTTC
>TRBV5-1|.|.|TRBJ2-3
CASSLGHGLSTDTQYF
TGCGCCAGCAGCTTGGGACACGGACTAAGCACAGATACGCAGTATTTT
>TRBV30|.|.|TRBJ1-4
CAWSRGRANEKLFF
TGTGCCTGGAGTCGGGGCCGCGCTAATGAAAAACTGTTTTTT
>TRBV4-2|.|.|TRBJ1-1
CASSQNMEAFF
TGTGCCAGCAGCCAAAATATGGAAGCTTTCTTT
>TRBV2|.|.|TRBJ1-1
CASSEARTGGTEAFF
TGTGCCAGCAGTGAAGCGCGGACGGGGGGCACTGAAGCTTTCTTT
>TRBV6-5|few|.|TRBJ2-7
CASSSPRGSSYEQYF
TGTGCCAGCAGTTCCCCCCGGGGGAGCTCCTACGAGCAGTACTTC
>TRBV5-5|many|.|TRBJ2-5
CASSLYGQETQYF
TGTGCCAGCAGCTTATACGGCCAAGAGACCCAGTACTTC
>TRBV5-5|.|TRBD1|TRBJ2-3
CASSFGDSRTDTQYF
TGTGCCAGCAGCTTTGGGGACAGCCGCACAGATACGCAGTATTTT
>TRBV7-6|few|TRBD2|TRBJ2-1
CASSLKGSGDNEQFF
TGTGCCAGCAGCTTAAAGGGTAGCGGGGACAATGAGCAGTTCTTC
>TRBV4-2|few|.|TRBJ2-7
CASSQGLRTYEQYF
TGTGCCAGCAGCCAAGGACTGAGGACCTACGAGCAGTACTTC
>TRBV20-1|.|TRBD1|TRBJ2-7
CSAKGQGATGWREQYF
TGCAGTGCGAAAGGACAGGGGGCAACTGGCTGGAGGGAGCAGTACTTC
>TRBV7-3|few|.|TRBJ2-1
CASSLSSKNEQFF
TGTGCCAGCAGCTTATCGTCCAAGAATGAGCAGTTCTTC